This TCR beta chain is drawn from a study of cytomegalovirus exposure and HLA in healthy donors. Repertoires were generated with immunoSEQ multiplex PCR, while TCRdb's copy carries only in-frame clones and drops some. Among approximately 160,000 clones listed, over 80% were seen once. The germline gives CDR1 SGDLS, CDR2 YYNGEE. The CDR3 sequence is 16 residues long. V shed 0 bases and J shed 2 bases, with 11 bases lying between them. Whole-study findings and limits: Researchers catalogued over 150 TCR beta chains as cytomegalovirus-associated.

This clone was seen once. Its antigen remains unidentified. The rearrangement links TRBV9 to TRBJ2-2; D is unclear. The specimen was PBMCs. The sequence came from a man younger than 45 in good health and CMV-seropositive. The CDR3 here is CASSVGLNRNTGELFF. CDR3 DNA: TGTGCCAGCAGCGTAGGACTCAATCGCAACACCGGGGAGCTGTTTTTT.